This T cell receptor (beta chain) is drawn from a study of OX40 agonist ivuxolimab in advanced cancers. Libraries were prepared by immunoSEQ multiplex PCR; TCRdb keeps only in-frame clonotypes and omits some of them. The top ten hold 0.62% of the sample, which has approximately 60,000 clones, roughly 90% seen once. Germline CDR1 and CDR2: SGHRS and YFSETQ. The trim removed 7 bases at V and 2 bases at J, leaving 5 bases unmatched. The length of the CDR3 is 15 residues. The input for sequencing was CD4+ or CD8+ T cells sorted from blood, taken in a trial of the OX40 agonist ivuxolimab. The V and J genes are TRBV5-1 and TRBJ1-4, with TRBD1 matching 10 bases. The clonotype comes from an adult with an advanced solid tumor such as melanoma, head and neck, liver or kidney cancer. The CDR3 DNA sequence: TGCGCCAGCTCCCGACAGGGGGCGACTAATGAAAAACTGTTTTTT. Its protein is CASSRQGATNEKLFF.